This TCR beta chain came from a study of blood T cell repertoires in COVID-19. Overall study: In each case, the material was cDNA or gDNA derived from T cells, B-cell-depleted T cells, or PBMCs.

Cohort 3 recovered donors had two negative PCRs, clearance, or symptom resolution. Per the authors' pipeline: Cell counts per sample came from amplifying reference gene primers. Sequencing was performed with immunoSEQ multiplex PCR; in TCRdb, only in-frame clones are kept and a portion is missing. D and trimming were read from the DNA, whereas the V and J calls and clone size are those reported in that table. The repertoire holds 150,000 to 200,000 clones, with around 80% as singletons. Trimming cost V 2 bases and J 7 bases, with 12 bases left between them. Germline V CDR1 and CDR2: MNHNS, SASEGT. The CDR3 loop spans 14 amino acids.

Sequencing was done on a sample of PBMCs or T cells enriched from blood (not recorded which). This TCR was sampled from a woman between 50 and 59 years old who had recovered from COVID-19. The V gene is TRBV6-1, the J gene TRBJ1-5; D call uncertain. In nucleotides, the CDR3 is TGTGCCAGCAGTGAAATGGGAGGGCAACAGCCCCAGCATTTT. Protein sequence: CASSEMGGQQPQHF.